This T cell receptor beta chain is from a study of blood T cell repertoires in COVID-19. Looking at the study overall: Sources were T cells, B-cell-depleted T cells, or PBMCs; the material itself was cDNA or gDNA.

The protocol was immunoSEQ multiplex PCR, while the TCRdb copy is restricted to in-frame clones and leaves out a portion. Of 250,000 or so clones listed, approximately 90% were seen once; the top ten hold roughly 8.3%. CDR1 and CDR2 (germline): PRHDT, FYEKMQ (reference sequence). The CDR3 length is 16 residues. The junction had 12 bases not matched to a gene; V was cut back by 5 bases and J by 5 bases. The sample was PBMCs or T cells enriched from blood (not recorded which). This TCR was sampled from a middle-aged man who had recovered from COVID-19. The rearrangement links TRBV13 to TRBJ2-7; 10 bases are shared with TRBD1. CDR3 nucleotide sequence: TGTGCCAGCAGCCTCCGGACAGGGGGTCCCACCAACGAGCAGTACTTC. This encodes CASSLRTGGPTNEQYF.